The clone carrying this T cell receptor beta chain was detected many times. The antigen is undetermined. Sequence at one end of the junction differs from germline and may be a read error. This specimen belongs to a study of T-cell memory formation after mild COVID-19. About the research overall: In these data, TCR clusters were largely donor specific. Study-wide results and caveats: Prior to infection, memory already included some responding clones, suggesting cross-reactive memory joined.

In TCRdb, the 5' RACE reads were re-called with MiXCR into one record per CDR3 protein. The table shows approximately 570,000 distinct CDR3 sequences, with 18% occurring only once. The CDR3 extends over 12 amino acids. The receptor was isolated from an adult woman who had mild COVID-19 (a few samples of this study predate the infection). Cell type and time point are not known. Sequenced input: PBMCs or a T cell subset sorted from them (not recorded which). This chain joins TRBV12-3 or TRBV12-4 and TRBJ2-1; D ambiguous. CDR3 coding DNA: TGCGCCAGCAGCTTGGTTGGCAATGAGCAGTTCTTC. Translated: CASSLVGNEQFF.